Detailed here is one T cell receptor (beta chain). As to time point: pretreatment peripheral blood. Germline V gene data show CDR1 as MNHEY and CDR2 as SVGAGI. J lost 5 bases, V lost 2 bases, and 9 bases had no gene match. CDR3 length: 16 residues. Produced via immunoSEQ multiplex PCR; TCRdb's table is partial and in-frame only. The sample lists about 86,000 clones, over 75% occurring once. This sample stems from a study of PD-L1 blockade in urothelial cancer. The receptor was derived from a man aged 60-69 years with urothelial cancer. This sample comprised PBMCs, obtained around atezolizumab (anti-PD-L1) treatment. The chain links TRBV6-5 to TRBJ2-5, with 9 bases identical to TRBD2. CDR3: CASSYTSGGPQETQYF. The CDR3 nucleotides are TGTGCCAGCAGTTACACGAGCGGGGGGCCCCAGGAGACCCAGTACTTC.